The 5 T cell receptor beta chains reported below all come from one sample, sequenced in a study. MiXCR was run by TCRdb on the 5' RACE reads, yielding one entry per CDR3 protein. The table has 35,000 to 50,000 distinct CDR3 sequences, around 30% seen once; the top ten hold approximately 4%. Sequencing used tumor-infiltrating memory CD4+ T cells sorted from the breast tumor. Described subset: memory CD4+ T cells, CD4+CD45RO+CD25-. The receptor set was obtained from a female donor with breast cancer.

The CDR3 is CASPEGAPYEQYF. The CDR3 coding sequence is TGTGCCAGCCCGGAGGGGGCCCCCTACGAGCAGTACTTC. This chain joins TRBV6-4 and TRBJ2-7; possibly TRBD1 for D (7 bases). This CDR3 is built from 13 residues. From germline, CDR1 is MRHNA and CDR2 SNTAGT. Trimming left V 8 bases short and J 2 bases short, with 13 bases between.

The chain carries TRBV5-1 and TRBJ2-5; possibly TRBD1 or TRBD2 for D (5 bases each). This CDR3 region has 14 residues. With 1 base removed from V and 0 bases from J, the gap between germline ends came to 7 bases. From germline, CDR1 is SGHRS and CDR2 YFSETQ. The CDR3 loop reads CASSLRGDQETQYF. In nucleotides, the CDR3 is TGCGCCAGCAGCTTGAGGGGAGACCAAGAGACCCAGTACTTC.

This rearrangement joins TRBV5-1 to TRBJ2-7, with 10 nucleotides matching TRBD1. The V segment lost 2 bases and the J segment 9 bases; nucleotides outside the gene matches: 5. The CDR3 contains 13 residues. The germline gives CDR1 SGHRS, CDR2 YFSETQ. Here the CDR3 reads CASSFDRGRGQYF. The CDR3 region has the DNA TGCGCCAGCAGCTTCGACAGGGGGCGAGGGCAGTACTTC.

V and J are TRBV7-9 and TRBJ2-1, with D maybe TRBD1 (5 bases). This CDR3 has 12 residues. Germline CDR1 and CDR2: SEHNR and FQNEAQ (reference sequence). V was trimmed by 3 bases and J by 8 bases, leaving 8 bases between them. CDR3 protein: CASSFQGHEQFF. CDR3 in DNA: TGTGCCAGCAGCTTTCAGGGCCATGAGCAGTTCTTC.

This clonotype was observed a handful of times. The V gene is TRBV5-1, the J gene TRBJ2-1; TRBD2 is a possible D gene (5 bases). The CDR3 runs 13 residues. The germline V gene encodes CDR1 SGHRS and CDR2 YFSETQ. The V and J ends lost 6 bases and 7 bases respectively, with 14 bases between them. Written as DNA, the CDR3 is TGCGCCAGCACCGGGCGGCCGGGGAATGAGCAGTTCTTC. Its translation is CASTGRPGNEQFF.